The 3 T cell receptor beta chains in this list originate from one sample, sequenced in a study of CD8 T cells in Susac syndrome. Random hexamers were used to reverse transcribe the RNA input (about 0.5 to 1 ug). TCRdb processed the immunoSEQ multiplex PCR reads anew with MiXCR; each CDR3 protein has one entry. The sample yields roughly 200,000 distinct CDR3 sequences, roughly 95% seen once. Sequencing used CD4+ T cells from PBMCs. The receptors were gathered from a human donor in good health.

CDR3 region: CSVKRGSEETQYF. CDR3 coding DNA: TGCAGCGTCAAGCGGGGGAGCGAAGAGACCCAGTACTTC. The rearrangement uses TRBV20-1 and TRBJ2-5; 8 bases are shared with TRBD2. CDR3 length equals 13 residues. Per the germline V gene, CDR1 is DFQATT and CDR2 is SNEGSKA (reference sequence).

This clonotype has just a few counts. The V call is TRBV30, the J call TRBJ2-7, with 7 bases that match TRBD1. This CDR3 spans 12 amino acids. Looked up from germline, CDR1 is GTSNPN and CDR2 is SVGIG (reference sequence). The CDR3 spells CALRQGPYEQYV. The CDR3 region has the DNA TGTGCCTTACGACAGGGCCCCTACGAGCAGTATGTC.

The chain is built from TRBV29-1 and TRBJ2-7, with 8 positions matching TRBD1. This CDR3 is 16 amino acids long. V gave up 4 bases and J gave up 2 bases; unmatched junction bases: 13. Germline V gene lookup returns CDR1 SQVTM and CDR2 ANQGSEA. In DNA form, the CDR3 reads TGCAGCGTTGGGCCAGACAGGGGTCGGACTACCTACGAGCAGTACTTC. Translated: CSVGPDRGRTTYEQYF.